This T cell receptor (beta chain) was captured in a study of T cells in women clearing cervical HPV infection. Generated by immunoSEQ multiplex PCR, the TCRdb table keeps only in-frame clones and is missing some. Across about 30,000 clones, the top ten clones capture 15% to 20% of the sample. The CDR3 spans 18 residues. V dropped 0 bases and J dropped 0; count of bases not matched to a gene: 5. In regard to this clone: Read coverage stops 3 residues before the CDR3 terminus; the germline J gene supplies the remainder.

The gene calls are TRBV23-1 and TRBJ1-5; 10 nucleotides agree with TRBD1. TRBV23-1 is given ORF status, its function remaining uncertain. Sequenced sample: blood buffy coat. The source of this sequence is a woman between 18 and 70 years old with a cervical HPV16 infection that either progressed to CIN3+ or cleared (not recorded which). The CDR3 is CASSQSGQGPYSNQPQHF. The sequenced part of the CDR3 DNA is TGCGCCAGCAGTCAATCGGGACAGGGGCCATATAGCAATCAGCCC.